These T cell receptor beta chains were read from a single sample in a study of T-cell reconstitution after alpha-beta-depleted transplantation in children. TCRdb independently ran MiXCR on the PCR reads; one entry per CDR3 protein. In the table there are some 500,000 distinct CDR3 sequences, about 33% of which are singletons. Sample: PBMCs from the stem cell graft donor, taken from the stem cell graft. These receptors were taken from a human donor who donated a stem cell graft to a child with aplastic anemia. Each CDR3 is given with its conserved first and last residue. A D gene is named only where the DNA matches it firmly. Clone size is shown for a subset of rows, as once, few, many or a class of expanded clone.

clone size: few
V gene: TRBV7-6
J gene: TRBJ1-1
D gene: -
CDR3 protein: CASSRRQEMNTEAFF
CDR3 DNA: TGTGCCAGCAGCAGAAGACAGGAGATGAACACTGAAGCTTTCTTT

clone size: few
V gene: TRBV12-3/TRBV12-4
J gene: TRBJ2-4
D gene: TRBD2
CDR3 protein: CASSPGLAGSSGKNIQYF
CDR3 DNA: TGTGCCAGCAGTCCGGGACTAGCGGGTTCCTCGGGCAAAAACATTCAGTACTTC

clone size: few
V gene: TRBV12-3/TRBV12-4
J gene: TRBJ2-6
D gene: -
CDR3 protein: CASSLVAGNSGANVLTF
CDR3 DNA: TGTGCCAGCAGTTTAGTAGCAGGGAACTCTGGGGCCAACGTCCTGACTTTC

clone size: -
V gene: TRBV5-1
J gene: TRBJ2-6
D gene: -
CDR3 protein: CASSPRRAGANVLTF
CDR3 DNA: TGCGCCAGCAGCCCCCGGAGGGCCGGGGCCAACGTCCTGACTTTC

clone size: -
V gene: TRBV6-5
J gene: TRBJ2-7
D gene: TRBD1
CDR3 protein: CASSSGLSGQVSYEQYF
CDR3 DNA: TGTGCCAGCAGTTCAGGACTGAGCGGACAGGTCTCCTACGAGCAGTACTTC

clone size: few
V gene: TRBV12-3/TRBV12-4
J gene: TRBJ2-3
D gene: TRBD2
CDR3 protein: CASSLAGGLTDTQYF
CDR3 DNA: TGTGCCAGCAGTTTGGCGGGGGGCCTCACAGATACGCAGTATTTT

clone size: -
V gene: TRBV14
J gene: TRBJ2-5
D gene: -
CDR3 protein: CASSQVGTVQETQYF
CDR3 DNA: TGTGCCAGCAGCCAAGTCGGGACCGTTCAAGAGACCCAGTACTTC

clone size: few
V gene: TRBV20-1
J gene: TRBJ2-7
D gene: -
CDR3 protein: CSARDVLSDSYEQYF
CDR3 DNA: TGCAGTGCTAGAGATGTACTATCAGACTCCTACGAGCAGTACTTC

clone size: -
V gene: TRBV24-1
J gene: TRBJ1-2
D gene: -
CDR3 protein: CATSDKDARHGYTF
CDR3 DNA: TGTGCCACCAGTGACAAGGACGCCCGCCATGGCTACACCTTC

clone size: few
V gene: TRBV20-1
J gene: TRBJ1-5
D gene: TRBD1
CDR3 protein: CSATGTGTYQPQHF
CDR3 DNA: TGCAGTGCCACCGGGACAGGGACCTATCAGCCCCAGCATTTT

clone size: -
V gene: TRBV15
J gene: TRBJ2-1
D gene: -
CDR3 protein: CATSRRRGIGGWNEQFF
CDR3 DNA: TGTGCCACCAGCAGGAGAAGGGGGATAGGGGGATGGAATGAGCAGTTCTTT

clone size: -
V gene: TRBV2
J gene: TRBJ1-1
D gene: -
CDR3 protein: CATREDVPNTEAFF
CDR3 DNA: TGTGCCACTCGGGAGGACGTACCGAACACTGAAGCTTTCTTT

clone size: -
V gene: TRBV28
J gene: TRBJ2-1
D gene: TRBD2
CDR3 protein: CASRLRVSGSSYNEQFF
CDR3 DNA: TGTGCCAGCAGATTGAGAGTTAGCGGGAGCTCCTACAATGAGCAGTTCTTC

clone size: -
V gene: TRBV7-9
J gene: TRBJ1-1
D gene: -
CDR3 protein: CASSFLPSNTEAFF
CDR3 DNA: TGTGCCAGCAGCTTTCTACCATCAAACACTGAAGCTTTCTTT

clone size: few
V gene: TRBV5-5
J gene: TRBJ2-7
D gene: -
CDR3 protein: CASSYRVENYEQYF
CDR3 DNA: TGTGCCAGCAGCTATCGGGTCGAAAACTACGAGCAGTACTTC

clone size: -
V gene: TRBV25-1
J gene: TRBJ2-1
D gene: -
CDR3 protein: CASSESGYEQFF
CDR3 DNA: TGTGCCAGCAGTGAGAGTGGGTATGAGCAGTTCTTC

clone size: -
V gene: TRBV6-4
J gene: TRBJ1-1
D gene: TRBD1
CDR3 protein: CASSDSGQIGTAFF
CDR3 DNA: TGTGCCAGCAGTGACTCGGGACAGATCGGGACCGCTTTCTTT